The 2 T cell receptor beta chains reported below all come from one sample, sequenced in a study of cytomegalovirus exposure and HLA in healthy donors. This PCR relied on a set of 60 Vbeta primers and 13 Jbeta primers. Clones were sequenced by immunoSEQ multiplex PCR, and TCRdb holds only the in-frame ones, with some missing. The table records almost 200,000 clones, 75% to 85% of them present only once. The specimen was PBMCs. Source of these receptors: a woman in her forties or fifties in good health and CMV-seronegative.

The chain couples TRBV19 to TRBJ2-5; 9 bases align to TRBD1. The V gene end was trimmed by 7 bases and the J gene end by 5 bases; junction bases not matched to a gene: 5. The CDR3 is made up of 13 amino acids. CDR1 and CDR2 from the germline V gene are LNHDA and SQIVND (reference sequence). CDR3 sequence reads: CASNTGGEETQYF. The CDR3 DNA reads as TGTGCCAGTAACACAGGGGGCGAGGAGACCCAGTACTTC. Full variable domain (rest looked up from reference TRBV19 and TRBJ2-5): DGGITQSPKYLFRKEGQNVTLSCEQNLNHDAMYWYRQDPGQGLRLIYYSQIVNDFQKGDIAEGYSVSREKKESFPLTVTSAQKNPTAFYLCASNTGGEETQYFGPGTRLLVL.

The chain couples TRBV30 to TRBJ2-3, with TRBD2 matching over 11 bases. The J segment lost 4 bases and the V segment lost 1 base, leaving 4 bases of the junction unmatched. This CDR3 has 15 residues. CDR1 and CDR2 from the germline V gene are GTSNPN and SVGIG (reference sequence). The DNA for the CDR3 is TGTGCCTGGAGTGGAACTAGCGGGAGCGCAGATACGCAGTATTTT. Translated: CAWSGTSGSADTQYF. Based on the CDR3 plus reference TRBV30 and TRBJ2-3, the full variable domain is SQTIHQWPATLVQPVGSPLSLECTVEGTSNPNLYWYRQAAGRGLQLLFYSVGIGQISSEVPQNLSASRPQDRQFILSSKKLLLSDSGFYLCAWSGTSGSADTQYFGPGTRLTVL.